A selection of T cell receptor beta chains follows, all from one sample in a study of shared clonotypes between healthy human individuals. Using immunoSEQ multiplex PCR, the repertoire was profiled, and TCRdb retains in-frame clones only, with some absent. The sample includes 2 million to 2.5 million clones, just over 90% of them seen just once. Sample: naive CD4+ T cells from PBMCs. These TCRs come from a man between 18 and 29 years old in good health. Some clones in this sample may be carry-over from other donors' samples. The CDR3 runs from the conserved cysteine through the conserved F or W. Fields, in order: clone size, V gene, J gene, D gene, CDR3 protein, CDR3 DNA. A D gene is named only where the DNA matches it firmly. Size is stated for part of the rows, as once, few or many counts, or as a class when the clone is expanded.

.,TRBV5-1,TRBJ2-1,.,CASSASGTLQWNEQFF,TGCGCCAGCAGCGCGTCCGGGACACTTCAGTGGAATGAGCAGTTCTTC
.,TRBV7-8,TRBJ1-2,TRBD1,CASSAFGQGSYGYTF,TGTGCCAGCAGCGCCTTCGGACAGGGAAGCTATGGCTACACCTTC
once,TRBV11-3,TRBJ2-5,TRBD1,CASSQGVQGGQETQYF,TGTGCCAGCAGCCAGGGGGTACAGGGGGGCCAAGAGACCCAGTACTTC
.,TRBV18,TRBJ2-7,TRBD1,CASSGQDRVNYEQYF,TGTGCCAGCTCAGGACAGGACAGGGTAAACTACGAGCAGTACTTC
once,TRBV7-8,TRBJ1-1,.,CASSLERNTEAFF,TGTGCCAGCAGCTTAGAAAGGAACACTGAAGCTTTCTTT
.,TRBV28,TRBJ1-1,TRBD1,CASTGTGVNTEAFF,TGTGCCAGCACCGGGACAGGAGTGAACACTGAAGCTTTCTTT
.,TRBV28,TRBJ2-7,.,CASSPHGSGFYEQYF,TGTGCCAGCAGTCCCCACGGTTCCGGTTTCTACGAGCAGTACTTC
once,TRBV12-5,TRBJ2-5,TRBD2,CASGSSGEGGTQYF,TGTGCTAGTGGCTCGAGCGGGGAAGGAGGGACCCAGTACTTC
.,TRBV4-1,TRBJ1-5,.,CASSHGPGLEPQHF,TGCGCCAGCAGCCATGGTCCGGGGTTGGAGCCCCAGCATTTT
.,TRBV27,TRBJ2-7,.,CASSLGGGHYEQYF,TGTGCCAGCAGTTTGGGGGGGGGCCACTACGAGCAGTACTTC